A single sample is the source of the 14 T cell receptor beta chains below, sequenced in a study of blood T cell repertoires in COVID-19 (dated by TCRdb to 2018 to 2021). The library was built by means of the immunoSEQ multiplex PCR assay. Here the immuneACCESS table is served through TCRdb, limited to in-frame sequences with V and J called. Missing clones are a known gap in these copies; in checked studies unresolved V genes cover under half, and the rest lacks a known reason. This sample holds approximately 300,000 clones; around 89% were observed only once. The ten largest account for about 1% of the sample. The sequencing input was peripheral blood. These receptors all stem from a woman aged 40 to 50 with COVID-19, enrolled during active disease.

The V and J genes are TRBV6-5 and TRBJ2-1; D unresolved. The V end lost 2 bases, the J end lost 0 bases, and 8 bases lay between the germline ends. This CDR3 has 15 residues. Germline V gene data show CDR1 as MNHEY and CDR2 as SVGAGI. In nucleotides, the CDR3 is TGTGCCAGCAGTTACCTGTCGGGCTCCTACAATGAGCAGTTCTTC. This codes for CASSYLSGSYNEQFF.

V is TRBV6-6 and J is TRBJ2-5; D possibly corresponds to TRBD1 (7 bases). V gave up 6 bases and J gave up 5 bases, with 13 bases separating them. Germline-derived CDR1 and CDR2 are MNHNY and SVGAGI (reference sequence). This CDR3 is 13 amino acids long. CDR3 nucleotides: TGTGCCAGCAGCCAGGAGGGGGCGGAGACCCAGTACTTC. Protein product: CASSQEGAETQYF.

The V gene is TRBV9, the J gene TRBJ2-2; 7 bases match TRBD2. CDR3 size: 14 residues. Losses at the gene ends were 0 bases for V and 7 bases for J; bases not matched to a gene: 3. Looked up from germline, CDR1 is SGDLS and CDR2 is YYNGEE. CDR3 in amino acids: CASSVAGRVGELFF. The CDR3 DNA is TGTGCCAGCAGCGTAGCGGGGAGGGTCGGGGAGCTGTTTTTT.

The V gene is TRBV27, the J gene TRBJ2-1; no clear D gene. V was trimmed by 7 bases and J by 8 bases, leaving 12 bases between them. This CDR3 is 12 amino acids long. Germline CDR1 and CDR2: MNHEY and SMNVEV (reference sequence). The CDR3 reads CASKRFEDEQFF. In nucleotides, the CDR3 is TGTGCCAGCAAACGTTTTGAGGATGAGCAGTTCTTC.

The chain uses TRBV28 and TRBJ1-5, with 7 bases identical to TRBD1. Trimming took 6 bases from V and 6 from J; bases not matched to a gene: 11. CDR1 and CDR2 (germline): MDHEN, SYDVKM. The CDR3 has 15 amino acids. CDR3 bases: TGTGCCAGCAGCCTTCGACAGGGTACAGCTCAGCCCCAGCATTTT. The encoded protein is CASSLRQGTAQPQHF.

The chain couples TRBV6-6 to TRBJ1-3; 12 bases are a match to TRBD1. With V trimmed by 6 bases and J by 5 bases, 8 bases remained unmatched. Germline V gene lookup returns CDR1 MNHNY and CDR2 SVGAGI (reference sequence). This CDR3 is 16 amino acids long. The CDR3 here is CASSQPGQGARNTIYF. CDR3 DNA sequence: TGTGCCAGCAGCCAACCGGGACAGGGGGCGCGAAACACCATATATTTT.

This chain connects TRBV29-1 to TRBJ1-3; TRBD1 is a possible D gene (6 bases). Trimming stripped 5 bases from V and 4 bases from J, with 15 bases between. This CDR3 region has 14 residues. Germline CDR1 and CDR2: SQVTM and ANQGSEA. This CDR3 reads CSVRYGQKGNTIYF. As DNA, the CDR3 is TGCAGCGTTCGTTACGGACAGAAAGGAAACACCATATATTTT.

The DNA of the CDR3 is TGTGCCAGCAGCGGGACAGGAGCTAACTATGGCTACACCTTC. Residues: CASSGTGANYGYTF. The V call is TRBV28, the J call TRBJ1-2, with TRBD1 matching 8 bases. The CDR3 extends over 14 amino acids. CDR1 is MDHEN and CDR2 is SYDVKM in the germline V gene. Losses at the gene ends were 6 bases for V and 0 bases for J; bases not matched to a gene: 3.

DNA of the CDR3: TGCGCCAGCAGGGAACAGGGGAACACTGAAGCTTTCTTT. It translates to CASREQGNTEAFF. The rearrangement joins TRBV10-1 to TRBJ1-1, with TRBD1 as a possible D gene (6 bases). Per germline, CDR1 WNHNN and CDR2 SYGVQD (reference sequence). The V and J ends lost 6 bases and 1 base respectively, with 9 bases between them. The CDR3 runs 13 residues.

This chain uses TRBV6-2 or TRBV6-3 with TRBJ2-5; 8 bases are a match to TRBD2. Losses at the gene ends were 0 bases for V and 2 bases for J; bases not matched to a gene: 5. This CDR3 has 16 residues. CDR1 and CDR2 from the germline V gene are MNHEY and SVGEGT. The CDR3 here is CASSYSPGLGQETQYF. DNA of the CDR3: TGTGCCAGCAGTTACTCACCGGGACTAGGGCAAGAGACCCAGTACTTC.

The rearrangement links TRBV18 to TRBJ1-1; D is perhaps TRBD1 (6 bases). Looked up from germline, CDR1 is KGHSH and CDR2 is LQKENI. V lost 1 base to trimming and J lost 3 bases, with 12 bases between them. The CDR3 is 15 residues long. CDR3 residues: CASSPRAGGDTEAFF. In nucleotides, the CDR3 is TGTGCCAGCTCACCACGGGCGGGGGGCGACACTGAAGCTTTCTTT. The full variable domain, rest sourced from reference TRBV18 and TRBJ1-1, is NAGVMQNPRHLVRRRGQEARLRCSPMKGHSHVYWYRQLPEEGLKFMVYLQKENIIDESGMPKERFSAEFPKEGPSILRIQQVVRGDSAAYFCASSPRAGGDTEAFFGQGTRLTVV.

The DNA for the CDR3 is TGCGCCAGCAGCTTAGGGACACTTGATCAGCCCCAGCATTTT. This gives the protein CASSLGTLDQPQHF. The chain uses TRBV5-1 and TRBJ1-5, with TRBD1 as a possible D gene (6 bases). The CDR3 runs 14 residues. Deletions cut 2 bases from V and 5 bases from J, with 11 bases between. The germline V gene has CDR1 SGHRS and CDR2 YFSETQ.

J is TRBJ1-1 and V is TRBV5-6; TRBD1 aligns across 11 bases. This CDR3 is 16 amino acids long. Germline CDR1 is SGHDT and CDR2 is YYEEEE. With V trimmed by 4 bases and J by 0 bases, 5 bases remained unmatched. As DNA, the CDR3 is TGTGCCAGCAGCGCCGGGACAGGGGGTCTGAACACTGAAGCTTTCTTT. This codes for CASSAGTGGLNTEAFF.

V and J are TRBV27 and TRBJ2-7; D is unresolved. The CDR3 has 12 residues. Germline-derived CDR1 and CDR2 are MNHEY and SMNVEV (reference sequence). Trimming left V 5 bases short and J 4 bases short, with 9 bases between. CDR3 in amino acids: CASSNRVYEQYF. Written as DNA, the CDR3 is TGTGCCAGCAGTAACAGAGTTTACGAGCAGTACTTC.